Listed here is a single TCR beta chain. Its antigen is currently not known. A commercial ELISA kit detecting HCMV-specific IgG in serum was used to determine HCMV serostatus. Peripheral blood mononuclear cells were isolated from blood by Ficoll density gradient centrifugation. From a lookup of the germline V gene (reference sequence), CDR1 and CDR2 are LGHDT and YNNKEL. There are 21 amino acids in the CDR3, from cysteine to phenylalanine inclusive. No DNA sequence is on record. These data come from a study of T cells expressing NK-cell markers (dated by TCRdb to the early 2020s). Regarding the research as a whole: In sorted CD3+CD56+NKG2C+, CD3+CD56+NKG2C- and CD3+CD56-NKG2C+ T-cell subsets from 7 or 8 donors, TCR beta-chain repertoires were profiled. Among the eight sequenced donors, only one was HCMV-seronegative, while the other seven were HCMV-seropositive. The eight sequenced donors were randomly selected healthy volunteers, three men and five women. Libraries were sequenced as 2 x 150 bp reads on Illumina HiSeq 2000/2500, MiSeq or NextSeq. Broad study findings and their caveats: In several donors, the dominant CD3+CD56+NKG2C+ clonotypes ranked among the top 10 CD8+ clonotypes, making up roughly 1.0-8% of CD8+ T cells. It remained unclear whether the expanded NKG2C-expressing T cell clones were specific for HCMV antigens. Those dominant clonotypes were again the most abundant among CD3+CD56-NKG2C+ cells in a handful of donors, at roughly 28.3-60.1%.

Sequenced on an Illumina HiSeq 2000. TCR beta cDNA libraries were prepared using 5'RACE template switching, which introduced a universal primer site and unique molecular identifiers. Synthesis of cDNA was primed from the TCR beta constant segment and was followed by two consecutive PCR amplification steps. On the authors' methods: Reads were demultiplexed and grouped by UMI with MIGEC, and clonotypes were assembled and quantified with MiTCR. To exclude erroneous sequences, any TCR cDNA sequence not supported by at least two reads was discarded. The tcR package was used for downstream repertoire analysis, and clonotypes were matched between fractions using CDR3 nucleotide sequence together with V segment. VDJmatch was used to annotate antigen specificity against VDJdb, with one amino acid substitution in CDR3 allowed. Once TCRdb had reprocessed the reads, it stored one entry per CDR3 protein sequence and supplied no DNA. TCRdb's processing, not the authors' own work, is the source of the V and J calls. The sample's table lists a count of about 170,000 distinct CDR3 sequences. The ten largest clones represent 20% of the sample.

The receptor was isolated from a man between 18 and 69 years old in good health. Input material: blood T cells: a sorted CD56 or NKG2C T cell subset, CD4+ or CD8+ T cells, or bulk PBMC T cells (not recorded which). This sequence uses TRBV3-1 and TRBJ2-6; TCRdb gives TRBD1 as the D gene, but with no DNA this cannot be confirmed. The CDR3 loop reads CASSQDLNTGVSTSGANVLTF.